This is a list of T cell receptor beta chains from one sample in a study of T cell responses to AZD1222 COVID-19 vaccine. Method: immunoSEQ multiplex PCR; TCRdb's copy keeps in-frame clones and lacks some. The sample includes approximately 170,000 clones, under 95% of them seen just once. The sequencing used peripheral blood, collected 28 days after the second AZD1222 dose. Receptors originate from an adult who received the AZD1222 COVID-19 vaccine. CDR3s include the opening cysteine and the closing phenylalanine or tryptophan. Fields, in order: D gene, V gene, clone size, J gene, CDR3 protein, CDR3 DNA. A D gene is named only where the DNA matches it firmly. Rows give clone size only sometimes, using once, few, many, or a class for an expanded clone.

TRBD1,TRBV14,.,TRBJ1-3,CASSPDRGTGNTIYF,TGTGCCAGCAGCCCGGACAGGGGTACTGGAAACACCATATATTTT
TRBD1,TRBV12-5,once,TRBJ2-2,CASGLGQGASTGELFF,TGTGCTAGTGGTTTGGGACAGGGGGCGAGTACCGGGGAGCTGTTTTTT
.,TRBV7-9,.,TRBJ2-2,CASSLGVHTGELFF,TGTGCCAGCAGCTTAGGAGTCCACACCGGGGAGCTGTTTTTT
.,TRBV7-8,.,TRBJ2-7,CASSTPRRLGRHEQYF,TGTGCCAGCAGCACCCCCCGCAGGCTGGGGAGGCACGAGCAGTACTTC
.,TRBV5-1,.,TRBJ2-2,CASSVSPQGELFF,TGCGCCAGCAGCGTGAGTCCCCAAGGGGAGCTGTTTTTT
.,TRBV18,.,TRBJ2-7,CASSPGDTSYEQYF,TGTGCCAGCTCACCAGGGGACACTTCCTACGAGCAGTACTTC
.,TRBV15,.,TRBJ2-1,CATSRDLGLRDEQFF,TGTGCCACCAGCAGAGATCTAGGCTTAAGGGATGAGCAGTTCTTC
TRBD2,TRBV7-9,.,TRBJ2-3,CASSLGMGTSEF,TGTGCCAGCAGCTTAGGTATGGGGACTAGCGAGTTT
TRBD2,TRBV9,.,TRBJ2-4,CASSTRGSGGQNIQYF,TGTGCCAGCAGCACCCGGGGTAGCGGGGGGCAAAACATTCAGTACTTC
TRBD1,TRBV27,.,TRBJ2-3,CASSLSGQGDTQYF,TGTGCCAGCAGTTTATCCGGACAGGGAGATACGCAGTATTTT
TRBD2,TRBV9,.,TRBJ2-5,CASSPNTGGYQETQYF,TGTGCCAGCAGCCCGAATACGGGGGGGTATCAGGAGACCCAGTACTTC
.,TRBV6-4,.,TRBJ1-3,CASSGVRFSGNTIYF,TGTGCCAGCAGTGGTGTCCGTTTCTCTGGAAACACCATATATTTT
.,TRBV12-3/TRBV12-4,.,TRBJ1-2,CASRRTGPYGYTF,TGTGCCAGCAGGCGAACAGGACCCTATGGCTACACCTTC